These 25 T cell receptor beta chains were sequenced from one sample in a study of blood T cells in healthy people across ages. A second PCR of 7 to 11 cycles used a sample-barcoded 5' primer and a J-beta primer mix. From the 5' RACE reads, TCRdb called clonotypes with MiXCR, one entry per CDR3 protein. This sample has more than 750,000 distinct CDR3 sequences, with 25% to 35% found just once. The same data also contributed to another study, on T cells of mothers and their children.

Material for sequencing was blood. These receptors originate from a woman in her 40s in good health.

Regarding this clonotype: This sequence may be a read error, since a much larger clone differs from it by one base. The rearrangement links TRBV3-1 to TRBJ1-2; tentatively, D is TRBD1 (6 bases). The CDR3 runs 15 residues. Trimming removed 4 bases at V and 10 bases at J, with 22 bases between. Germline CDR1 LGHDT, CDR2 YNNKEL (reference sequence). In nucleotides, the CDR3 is TGTGCCAGCAGCCCGGGGCCCTCAGGGGCGCCTGACTACACCTTC. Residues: CASSPGPSGAPDYTF. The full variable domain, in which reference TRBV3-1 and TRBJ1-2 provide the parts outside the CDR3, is DTAVSQTPKYLVTQMGNDKSIKCEQNLGHDTMYWYKQDSKKFLKIMFSYNNKELIINETVPNRFSPKSPDKAHLNLHINSLELGDSAVYFCASSPGPSGAPDYTFGSGTRLTVV.

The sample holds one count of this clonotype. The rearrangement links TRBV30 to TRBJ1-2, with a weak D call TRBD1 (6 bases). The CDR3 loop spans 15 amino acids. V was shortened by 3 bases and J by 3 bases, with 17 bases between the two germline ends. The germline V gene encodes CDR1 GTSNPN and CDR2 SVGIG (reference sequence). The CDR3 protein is CAWRRQVARDYGYTF. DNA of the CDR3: TGTGCCTGGAGAAGACAGGTGGCACGGGACTATGGCTACACCTTC.

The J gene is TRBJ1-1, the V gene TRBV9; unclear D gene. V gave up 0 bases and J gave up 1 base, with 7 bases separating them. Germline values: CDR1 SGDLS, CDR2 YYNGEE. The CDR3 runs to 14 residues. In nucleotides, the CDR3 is TGTGCCAGCAGCGTAGTTCACGGGAACACTGAAGCTTTCTTT. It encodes CASSVVHGNTEAFF.

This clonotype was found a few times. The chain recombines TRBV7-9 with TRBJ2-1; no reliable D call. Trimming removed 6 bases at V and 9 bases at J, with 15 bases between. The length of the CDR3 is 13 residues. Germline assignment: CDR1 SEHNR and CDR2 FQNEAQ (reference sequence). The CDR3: CASSRPDEAEQFF. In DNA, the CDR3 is TGTGCCAGCAGTCGCCCCGATGAAGCTGAGCAGTTCTTC. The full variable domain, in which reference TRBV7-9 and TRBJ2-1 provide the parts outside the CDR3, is DTGVSQNPRHKITKRGQNVTFRCDPISEHNRLYWYRQTLGQGPEFLTYFQNEAQLEKSRLLSDRFSAERPKGSFSTLEIQRTEQGDSAMYLCASSRPDEAEQFFGPGTRLTVL.

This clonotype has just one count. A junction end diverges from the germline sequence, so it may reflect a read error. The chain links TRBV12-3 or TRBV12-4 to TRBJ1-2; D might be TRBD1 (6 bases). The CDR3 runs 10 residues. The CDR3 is CVSRGYGYTF. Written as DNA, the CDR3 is TGTGTCAGCAGGGGCTATGGCTACACCTTC.

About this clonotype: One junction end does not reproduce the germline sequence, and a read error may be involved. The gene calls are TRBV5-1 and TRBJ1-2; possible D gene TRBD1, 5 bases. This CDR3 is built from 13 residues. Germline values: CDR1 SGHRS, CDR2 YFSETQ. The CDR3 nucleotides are TGCACCAGCAAGTCACAGGCAAACTATGGCTACACCTTC. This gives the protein CTSKSQANYGYTF. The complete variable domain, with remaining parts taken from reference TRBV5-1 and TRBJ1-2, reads KAGVTQTPRYLIKTRGQQVTLSCSPISGHRSVSWYQQTPGQGLQFLFEYFSETQRNKGNFPGRFSGRQFSNSRSEMNVSTLELGDSALYLCTSKSQANYGYTFGSGTRLTVV.

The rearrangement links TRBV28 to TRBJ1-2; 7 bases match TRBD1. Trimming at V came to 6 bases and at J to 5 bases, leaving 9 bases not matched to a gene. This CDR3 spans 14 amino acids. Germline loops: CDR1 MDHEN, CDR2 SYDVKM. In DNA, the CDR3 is TGTGCCAGCAGGTATGGATTGACAGGGTATGGCTACACCTTC. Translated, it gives CASRYGLTGYGYTF.

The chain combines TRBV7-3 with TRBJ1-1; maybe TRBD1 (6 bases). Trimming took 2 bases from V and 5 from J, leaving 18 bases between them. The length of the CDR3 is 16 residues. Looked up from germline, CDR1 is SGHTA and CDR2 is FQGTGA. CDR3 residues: CASSLQGMVTGTEAFF. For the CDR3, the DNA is TGTGCCAGCAGCTTACAGGGGATGGTGACGGGAACTGAAGCTTTCTTT. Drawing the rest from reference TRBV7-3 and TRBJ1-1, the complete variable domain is GAGVSQTPSNKVTEKGKYVELRCDPISGHTALYWYRQSLGQGPEFLIYFQGTGAADDSGLPNDRFFAVRPEGSVSTLKIQRTERGDSAVYLCASSLQGMVTGTEAFFGQGTRLTVV.

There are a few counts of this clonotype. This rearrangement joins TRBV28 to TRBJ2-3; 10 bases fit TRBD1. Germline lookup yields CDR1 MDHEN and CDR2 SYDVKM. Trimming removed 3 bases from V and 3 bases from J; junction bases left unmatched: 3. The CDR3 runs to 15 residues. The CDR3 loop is CASSFWTGGTDTQYF. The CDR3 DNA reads TGTGCCAGCAGTTTTTGGACAGGGGGTACAGATACGCAGTATTTT.

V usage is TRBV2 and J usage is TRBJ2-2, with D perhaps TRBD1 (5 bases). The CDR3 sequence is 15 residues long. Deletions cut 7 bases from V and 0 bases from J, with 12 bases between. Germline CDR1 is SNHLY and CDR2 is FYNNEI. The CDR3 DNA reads TGTGCCAGCAAGGACACCCGAACGAACACCGGGGAGCTGTTTTTT. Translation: CASKDTRTNTGELFF. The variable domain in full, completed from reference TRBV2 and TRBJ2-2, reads EPEVTQTPSHQVTQMGQEVILRCVPISNHLYFYWYRQILGQKVEFLVSFYNNEISEKSEIFDDQFSVERPDGSNFTLKIRSTKLEDSAMYFCASKDTRTNTGELFFGEGSRLTVL.

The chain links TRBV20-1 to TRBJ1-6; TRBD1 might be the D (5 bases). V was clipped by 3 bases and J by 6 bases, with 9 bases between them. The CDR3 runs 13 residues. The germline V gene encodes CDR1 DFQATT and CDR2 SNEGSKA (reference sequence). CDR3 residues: CSASPQGNSPLHF. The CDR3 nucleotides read TGCAGTGCTAGCCCGCAGGGTAATTCACCCCTCCACTTT.

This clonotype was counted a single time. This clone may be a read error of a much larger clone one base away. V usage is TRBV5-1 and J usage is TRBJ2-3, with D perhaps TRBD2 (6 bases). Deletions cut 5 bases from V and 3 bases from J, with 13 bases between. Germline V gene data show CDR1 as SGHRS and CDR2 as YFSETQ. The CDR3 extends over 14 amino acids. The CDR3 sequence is CASSKRGRTDTQYF. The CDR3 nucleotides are TGCGCCAGCAGTAAACGGGGGAGGACAGATACGCAGTATTTT. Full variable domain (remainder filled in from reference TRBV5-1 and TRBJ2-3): KAGVTQTPRYLIKTRGQQVTLSCSPISGHRSVSWYQQTPGQGLQFLFEYFSETQRNKGNFPGRFSGRQFSNSRSEMNVSTLELGDSALYLCASSKRGRTDTQYFGPGTRLTVL.

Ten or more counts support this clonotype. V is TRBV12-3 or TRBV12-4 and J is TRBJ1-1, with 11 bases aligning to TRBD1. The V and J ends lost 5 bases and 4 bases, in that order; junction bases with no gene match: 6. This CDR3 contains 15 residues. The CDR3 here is CASSADRGRITEAFF. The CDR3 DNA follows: TGTGCCAGCAGTGCGGACAGGGGGCGCATCACTGAAGCTTTCTTT.

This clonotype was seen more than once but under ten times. This CDR3 is CASSSEGGPDTQYF. The CDR3 DNA sequence: TGTGCCAGCAGCTCAGAGGGGGGCCCAGATACGCAGTATTTT. This chain uses TRBV7-2 with TRBJ2-3; D tentatively reads TRBD1 or TRBD2 (6 bases each). Between the trimmed V and J ends, which lost 4 bases and 4 bases, there was a span of 12 bases. The CDR3 is 14 residues long. Germline V gives CDR1 SGHTA, CDR2 FQGNSA.

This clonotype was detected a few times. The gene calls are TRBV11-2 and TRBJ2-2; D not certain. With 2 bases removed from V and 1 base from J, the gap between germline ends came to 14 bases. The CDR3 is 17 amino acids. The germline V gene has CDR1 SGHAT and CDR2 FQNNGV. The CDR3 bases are TGTGCCAGCAGCTTATTCCCCCTGGGAAAGAACACCGGGGAGCTGTTTTTT. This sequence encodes CASSLFPLGKNTGELFF. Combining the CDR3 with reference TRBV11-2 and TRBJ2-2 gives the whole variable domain EAGVAQSPRYKIIEKRQSVAFWCNPISGHATLYWYQQILGQGPKLLIQFQNNGVVDDSQLPKDRFSAERLKGVDSTLKIQPAKLEDSAVYLCASSLFPLGKNTGELFFGEGSRLTVL.

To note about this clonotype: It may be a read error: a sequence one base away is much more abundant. CDR3 DNA: TGCAGTGCTTGGAGACAGGGGAGGTATGAGCAGTTCTTC. It codes for CSAWRQGRYEQFF. V gene TRBV20-1 combines with J gene TRBJ2-1; 8 bases match TRBD1. V lost 5 bases, J lost 8 bases, and 8 bases stayed unmatched. CDR3 length: 13 amino acids. Per the germline V gene, CDR1 is DFQATT and CDR2 is SNEGSKA (reference sequence).

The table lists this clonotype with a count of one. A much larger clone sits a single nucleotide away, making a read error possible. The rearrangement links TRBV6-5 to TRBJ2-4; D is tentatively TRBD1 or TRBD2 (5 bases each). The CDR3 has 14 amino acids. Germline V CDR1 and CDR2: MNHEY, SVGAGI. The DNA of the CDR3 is TGTGCCAGCAGTTACGGGGGAGCCGAAAACATTCAGTACTTC. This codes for CASSYGGAENIQYF.

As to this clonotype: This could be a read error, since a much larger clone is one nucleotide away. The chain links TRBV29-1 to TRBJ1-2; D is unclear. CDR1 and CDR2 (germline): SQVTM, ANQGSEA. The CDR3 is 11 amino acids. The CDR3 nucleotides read TGCAGCGTTGACAGGAACTATGGCTGCACCTTC. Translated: CSVDRNYGCTF.

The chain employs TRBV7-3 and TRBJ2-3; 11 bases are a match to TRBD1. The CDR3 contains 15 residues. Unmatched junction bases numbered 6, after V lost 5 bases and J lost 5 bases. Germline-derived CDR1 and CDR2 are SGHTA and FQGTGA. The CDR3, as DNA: TGTGCCAGCAGCCGGGACAGGGGGATAAGAGATACGCAGTATTTT. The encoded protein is CASSRDRGIRDTQYF.

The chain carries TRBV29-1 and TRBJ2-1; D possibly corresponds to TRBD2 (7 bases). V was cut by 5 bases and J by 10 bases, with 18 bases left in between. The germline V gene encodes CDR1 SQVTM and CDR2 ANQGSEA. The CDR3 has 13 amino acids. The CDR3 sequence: CSVRRGGVREQFF. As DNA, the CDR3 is TGCAGCGTTCGGAGGGGGGGCGTGAGGGAGCAGTTCTTC.

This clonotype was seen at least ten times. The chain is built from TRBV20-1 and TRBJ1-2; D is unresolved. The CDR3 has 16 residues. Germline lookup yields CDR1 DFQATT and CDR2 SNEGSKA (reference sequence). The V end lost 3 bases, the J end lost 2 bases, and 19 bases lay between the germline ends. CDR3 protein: CSASSSEGMINYGYTF. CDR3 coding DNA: TGCAGTGCTAGCTCCTCAGAAGGAATGATCAACTATGGCTACACCTTC.

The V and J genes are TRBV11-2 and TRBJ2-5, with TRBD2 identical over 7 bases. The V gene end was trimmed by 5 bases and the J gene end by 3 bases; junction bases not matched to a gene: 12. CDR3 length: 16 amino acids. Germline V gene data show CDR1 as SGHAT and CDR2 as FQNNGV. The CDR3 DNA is TGTGCCAGCAGCCTATACCCCCGGGACTACGAAGAGACCCAGTACTTC. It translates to CASSLYPRDYEETQYF.

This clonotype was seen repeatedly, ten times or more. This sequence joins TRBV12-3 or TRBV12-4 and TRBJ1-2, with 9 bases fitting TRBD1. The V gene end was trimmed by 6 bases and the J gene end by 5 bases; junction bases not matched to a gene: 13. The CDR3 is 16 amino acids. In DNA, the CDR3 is TGTGCCAGCAGCTTACGAGGTAGCGGACAGGGGTATGGCTACACCTTC. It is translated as CASSLRGSGQGYGYTF.

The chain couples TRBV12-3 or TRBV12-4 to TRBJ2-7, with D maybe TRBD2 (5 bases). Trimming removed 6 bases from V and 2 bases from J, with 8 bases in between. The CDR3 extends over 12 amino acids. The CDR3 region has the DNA TGTGCCAGCAGCTCACTAGCCTACGAGCAGTACTTC. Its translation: CASSSLAYEQYF.

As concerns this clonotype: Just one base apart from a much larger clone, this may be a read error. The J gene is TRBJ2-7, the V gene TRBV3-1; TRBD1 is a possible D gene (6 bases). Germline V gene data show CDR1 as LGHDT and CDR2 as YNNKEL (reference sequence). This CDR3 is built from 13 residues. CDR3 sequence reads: CASRGTGINEQCF. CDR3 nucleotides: TGTGCCAGCAGGGGTACAGGGATCAACGAGCAGTGCTTC.